The 10 T cell receptor beta chains reported below all come from one sample, sequenced in a study of shared clonotypes between healthy human individuals. The table came from immunoSEQ multiplex PCR; TCRdb's copy has only in-frame clones and leaves some out. The data hold millions of clones, with 90% to 95% observed a single time. CD45RO-negative CD8 cells positively selected for CCR7 made up the naive population, which excluded terminally differentiated effector memory CD45RA+ cells. Material for sequencing was naive CD8+ T cells from PBMCs. These receptors all stem from a man younger than 30 in good health. Some clones in this sample may be carry-over from other donors' samples.

Worth noting for this clone: An end of the junction does not agree with germline; a read error may underlie this. The chain carries TRBV30 and TRBJ1-2; the D is unclear. CDR3 length equals 13 residues. Germline V gene data show CDR1 as GTSNPN and CDR2 as SVGIG (reference sequence). CDR3 in amino acids: CAWSVSQDHGYTF. DNA of the CDR3: TGCGCCTGGAGTGTCTCGCAAGATCATGGCTACACCTTC. The full variable domain, rest sourced from reference TRBV30 and TRBJ1-2, is SQTIHQWPATLVQPVGSPLSLECTVEGTSNPNLYWYRQAAGRGLQLLFYSVGIGQISSEVPQNLSASRPQDRQFILSSKKLLLSDSGFYLCAWSVSQDHGYTFGSGTRLTVV.

V gene TRBV7-2 combines with J gene TRBJ2-1; a weak D match, TRBD2 (5 bases). Germline assignment: CDR1 SGHTA and CDR2 FQGNSA. Trimming pared 5 bases from V and 8 bases from J, leaving 19 bases between. CDR3 length: 15 residues. CDR3 residues: CASSLLVRTVDEQFF. The CDR3 DNA reads TGTGCCAGCAGCCTACTAGTGAGAACGGTCGATGAGCAGTTCTTC.

Written as DNA, the CDR3 is TGTGCCAGCAGTCACCCGGAGGGGGAAGCTTTCTTT. Translation gives CASSHPEGEAFF. V is TRBV6-5 and J is TRBJ1-1; D may be TRBD1 (5 bases). Germline values: CDR1 MNHEY, CDR2 SVGAGI. Deletions cut 5 bases from V and 8 bases from J, with 12 bases between. This CDR3 has 12 amino acids.

This chain uses TRBV27 with TRBJ1-1; 7 nucleotides align to TRBD1. Trimming took 5 bases from V and 8 from J; bases not matched to a gene: 5. The CDR3 has 12 residues. Germline CDR1 is MNHEY and CDR2 is SMNVEV (reference sequence). The CDR3 here is CASSLETGEAFF. CDR3 nucleotide sequence: TGTGCCAGCAGTCTAGAGACAGGGGAAGCTTTCTTT.

The chain links TRBV4-1 to TRBJ2-7; no definite D call. The CDR3 runs to 14 residues. The V end lost 4 bases, the J end lost 2 bases, and 12 bases lay between the germline ends. Germline CDR1 and CDR2: MGHRA and YSYEKL. The CDR3 DNA follows: TGCGCCAGCAGCCTCCTCTACGGAACCTACGAGCAGTACTTC. Protein sequence: CASSLLYGTYEQYF.

The rearrangement joins TRBV5-1 to TRBJ2-1, with D perhaps matching TRBD2 (6 bases). This CDR3 is 16 amino acids long. The ends were cut back, 2 bases at V and 5 bases at J, with 17 bases in the middle. Germline V CDR1 and CDR2: SGHRS, YFSETQ. The CDR3 DNA sequence: TGCGCCAGCAGCTTCGGGATAGCGGACGCTGACAATGAGCAGTTCTTC. Residues: CASSFGIADADNEQFF.

The CDR3 spells CASSLVIGGPEAFF. The CDR3 region has the DNA TGTGCCAGCAGCTTAGTCATAGGGGGGCCTGAAGCTTTCTTT. The rearrangement uses TRBV7-2 and TRBJ1-1; D possibly corresponds to TRBD1 (6 bases). This CDR3 has 14 amino acids. Germline-derived CDR1 and CDR2 are SGHTA and FQGNSA. The V gene lost 1 base and the J gene lost 6 bases, with 12 bases spanning the gap.

The gene calls are TRBV6-1 and TRBJ2-7; D not certain. CDR3 size: 15 residues. Germline V lookup: CDR1 MNHNS, CDR2 SASEGT. CDR3 DNA: TGTGCCAGCAGTGAAGGTTACGGCCTTCGACCCCTCTCCTCGGTC. Its protein product is CASSEGYGLRPLSSV.

With regard to this clone: One end of the junction does not line up with germline, which may come from a read error. This chain uses TRBV9 with TRBJ1-1; 7 nucleotides line up with TRBD1. Germline V CDR1 and CDR2: SGDLS, YYNGEE. The CDR3 length is 14 residues. This CDR3 reads CASSARRDSLGEAF. CDR3 bases: TGTGCCAGCAGCGCCCGGAGGGACAGCCTGGGGGAAGCTTTT.

A single count supports this clone. The chain carries TRBV5-5 and TRBJ2-5; 13 nucleotides line up with TRBD2. The CDR3 contains 16 residues. With 4 bases clipped from V and 5 bases from J, the junction kept 8 bases outside the gene matches. Germline loops: CDR1 SGHKS, CDR2 YYEKEE (reference sequence). Here the CDR3 DNA reads TGTGCCAGCAGCACAGGACTAGCGGGAGTAGTGGAGACCCAGTACTTC. Its protein is CASSTGLAGVVETQYF.